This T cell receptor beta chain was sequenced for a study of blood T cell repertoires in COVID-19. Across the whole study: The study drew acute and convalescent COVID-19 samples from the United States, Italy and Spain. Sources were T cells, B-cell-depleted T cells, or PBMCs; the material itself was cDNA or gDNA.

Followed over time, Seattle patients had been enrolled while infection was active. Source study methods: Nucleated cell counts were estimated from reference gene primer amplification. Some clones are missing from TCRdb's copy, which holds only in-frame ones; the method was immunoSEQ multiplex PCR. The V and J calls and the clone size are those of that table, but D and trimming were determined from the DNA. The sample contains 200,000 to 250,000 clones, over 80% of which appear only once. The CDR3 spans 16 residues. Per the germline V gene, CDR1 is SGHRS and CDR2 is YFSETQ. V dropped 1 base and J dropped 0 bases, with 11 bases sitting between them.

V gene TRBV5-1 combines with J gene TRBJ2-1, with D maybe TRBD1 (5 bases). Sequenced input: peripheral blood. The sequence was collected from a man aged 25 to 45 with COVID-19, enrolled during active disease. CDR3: CASSLTADSSYNEQFF. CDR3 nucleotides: TGCGCCAGCAGCTTGACGGCAGACAGCTCCTACAATGAGCAGTTCTTC.